The 30 T cell receptor beta chains given below trace back to one sample, sequenced in a study of CD8+CD57+ T cells in acquired aplastic anemia. Researchers used genomic DNA as the template to profile TCR beta VDJ and CDR3. TCRdb independently ran MiXCR on the reads; one entry per CDR3 protein. The top ten hold more than 1% of the sample, which has some 170,000 distinct CDR3 sequences, around 50% seen once. Flow cytometry had shown expanded CD8+CD57+ cells in the patients chosen for sequencing. The sequenced sample was sorted CD4+, CD8+, or CD8+CD57+ T cells (not recorded which) from PBMCs. Receptor source: a human donor with aplastic anemia.

For this clonotype: Given a much more abundant clone one base away, this may be a read error. Since the CDR3 does not end with the conserved phenylalanine or tryptophan, this likely comes from a read error. The J gene is TRBJ2-3, the V gene TRBV28; the D is unclear. Trimming took off 5 bases at V and 5 bases at J, with 5 bases between the two ends. CDR1 is MDHEN and CDR2 is SYDVKM in the germline V gene. The CDR3 is 11 residues long. DNA of the CDR3: TGTGCCAGCAGTCCAGAAGATACGCAGTATCTT. Protein product: CASSPEDTQYL.

At least ten counts were recorded for this clonotype. This chain connects TRBV5-4 to TRBJ2-3; 9 bases are shared with TRBD1. From germline, CDR1 is SGHNT and CDR2 YYREEE (reference sequence). The trim removed 3 bases at V and 3 bases at J, leaving 5 bases unmatched. The CDR3 has 15 residues. The CDR3 nucleotides read TGTGCCAGCAGCTCGACCGGGACAGGGACAGATACGCAGTATTTT. Translated, it gives CASSSTGTGTDTQYF.

This clonotype occurred many times. The chain links TRBV12-3 or TRBV12-4 to TRBJ2-2; D not certain. CDR3 length equals 15 residues. V lost 3 bases, J lost 2 bases, and 10 bases lay in between. CDR3 amino acids: CASSFRQINTGELFF. As DNA, the CDR3 is TGTGCCAGCAGTTTTAGGCAGATTAACACCGGGGAGCTGTTTTTT.

The chain carries TRBV5-5 and TRBJ1-5, with TRBD1 matching over 7 bases. Germline CDR1 and CDR2: SGHKS and YYEKEE (reference sequence). With V trimmed by 1 base and J by 4 bases, 2 bases remained unmatched. This CDR3 spans 14 amino acids. CDR3 coding DNA: TGTGCCAGCAGCTTGCCGGGACAGAATCAGCCCCAGCATTTT. Amino acids: CASSLPGQNQPQHF. The full variable domain, in which reference TRBV5-5 and TRBJ1-5 provide the parts outside the CDR3, is DAGVTQSPTHLIKTRGQQVTLRCSPISGHKSVSWYQQVLGQGPQFIFQYYEKEERGRGNFPDRFSARQFPNYSSELNVNALLLGDSALYLCASSLPGQNQPQHFGDGTRLSIL.

As for this clonotype: One base away lies a much larger clone, so this may be a sequencing read error. The chain couples TRBV5-5 to TRBJ1-2; unclear D gene. The germline gives CDR1 SGHKS, CDR2 YYEKEE (reference sequence). V shed 4 bases and J shed 10 bases, with 20 bases lying between them. The CDR3 runs 14 residues. The CDR3 loop reads CASSGQFRSWIYTF. The CDR3 coding sequence is TGTGCCAGCAGCGGCCAGTTCAGGTCTTGGATCTACACCTTC.

The chain links TRBV11-2 to TRBJ2-7, with D possibly being TRBD2 (6 bases). This CDR3 is 16 amino acids long. Per the germline V gene, CDR1 is SGHAT and CDR2 is FQNNGV. Trimming left V 5 bases short and J 0 bases short, with 17 bases between. In nucleotides, the CDR3 is TGTGCCAGCAGCGAACCAGGCGGGGTCAGCTCCTACGAGCAGTACTTC. As protein: CASSEPGGVSSYEQYF.

The CDR3 DNA reads as TGTGCAACCTGTGACAGACTTGGTTCACCCCTCCACTTT. Amino acid sequence: CATCDRLGSPLHF. V and J are TRBV2 and TRBJ1-6; D may be TRBD1 (5 bases). The germline V gene encodes CDR1 SNHLY and CDR2 FYNNEI. This CDR3 spans 13 amino acids.

In its sample, this clonotype was seen a few times. The chain combines TRBV19 with TRBJ1-1; possible D gene TRBD1, 5 bases. This CDR3 has 13 residues. Between the trimmed V and J ends, which lost 7 bases and 0 bases, there was a span of 9 bases. In germline, CDR1 is LNHDA, CDR2 SQIVND (reference sequence). The CDR3 loop reads CASTSGLNTEAFF. The CDR3 DNA is TGTGCCAGTACTTCAGGGCTGAACACTGAAGCTTTCTTT.

This clonotype appeared many times. This chain uses TRBV7-9 with TRBJ1-4; 11 bases align to TRBD1. Losses at the gene ends were 5 bases for V and 11 bases for J; bases not matched to a gene: 10. Germline assignment: CDR1 SEHNR and CDR2 FQNEAQ (reference sequence). This CDR3 has 15 amino acids. CDR3 bases: TGTGCCAGCAGCCCTGGACAGGGGGCAACTATTAAACTGTTTTTT. Its protein product is CASSPGQGATIKLFF.

This clonotype was seen once. The chain uses TRBV10-3 and TRBJ1-3; no clear D gene. CDR3 length: 16 residues. CDR1 and CDR2 from the germline V gene are ENHRY and SYGVKD. With 4 bases removed from V and 0 bases from J, the gap between germline ends came to 13 bases. CDR3 nucleotide sequence: TGTGCCATCAGTGGCATAGGACGGAGCTCTGGAAACACCATATATTTT. Translation gives CAISGIGRSSGNTIYF.

The chain joins TRBV10-1 to TRBJ2-7, with D perhaps TRBD1 (6 bases). CDR1 and CDR2 (germline): WNHNN, SYGVQD (reference sequence). Between the trimmed V and J ends, which lost 6 bases and 5 bases, there was a span of 14 bases. The CDR3 is 13 residues long. The CDR3 DNA is TGCGCCAGCAGGAGGACAGCTCCTGACGAGCAGTACTTC. It encodes CASRRTAPDEQYF.

The rearrangement uses TRBV7-6 and TRBJ2-7; D gene ambiguous. Germline V gene lookup returns CDR1 SGHVS and CDR2 FNYEAQ. This CDR3 is built from 15 residues. Between the trimmed V and J ends, which lost 0 bases and 0 bases, there was a span of 9 bases. The CDR3 coding sequence is TGTGCCAGCAGCTTAGCGGGCAGTAGCTCCTACGAGCAGTACTTC. This codes for CASSLAGSSSYEQYF.

The chain employs TRBV10-3 and TRBJ1-1, with D possibly being TRBD1 (5 bases). The germline CDR1 and CDR2 sequences are ENHRY and SYGVKD. This CDR3 has 17 residues. V was shortened by 5 bases and J by 1 base, with 20 bases between the two germline ends. The CDR3 nucleotides are TGTGCCATCAGTACCCGCCCTACTGGACACAGGAACACTGAAGCTTTCTTT. Its translation is CAISTRPTGHRNTEAFF.

This clonotype was seen only a few times. This may arise from a read error, as a much more abundant clone is one base away. The chain employs TRBV12-3 or TRBV12-4 and TRBJ1-5, with D uncertain. CDR3 length: 15 residues. Trimming cost V 5 bases and J 1 base, with 12 bases left between them. CDR3 loop: CASSPAWQSNQPQHF. Here the CDR3 DNA reads TGTGCCAGCAGTCCCGCCTGGCAGAGCAATCAGCCCCAGCATTTT.

This clonotype was picked up many times. This chain links TRBV5-1 with TRBJ1-6; 7 nucleotides agree with TRBD1. V lost 0 bases and J lost 9; bases outside the gene matches: 3. Germline V gene data show CDR1 as SGHRS and CDR2 as YFSETQ. This CDR3 spans 14 amino acids. Here the CDR3 reads CASSLGDSTSPLHF. For the CDR3, the DNA is TGCGCCAGCAGCTTGGGGGACAGTACTTCACCCCTCCACTTT.

The chain uses TRBV10-3 and TRBJ1-6; 9 positions match TRBD1. The CDR3 covers 13 residues. Germline V gives CDR1 ENHRY, CDR2 SYGVKD. Unmatched junction bases numbered 5, after V lost 11 bases and J lost 6 bases. In nucleotides, the CDR3 is TGTGCCGTACAGGGGGCGTCTAATTCACCCCTCCACTTT. Protein: CAVQGASNSPLHF.

The table lists this clonotype with a few counts. The chain recombines TRBV29-1 with TRBJ2-6, with a tentative D call TRBD1 (5 bases). V lost 5 bases and J 5 bases, leaving 16 bases between the germline ends. CDR3 length: 15 amino acids. Per germline, CDR1 SQVTM and CDR2 ANQGSEA. CDR3 bases: TGCAGCGTTATACAGGATTCCTGGAGGGCCAACGTCCTGACTTTC. It codes for CSVIQDSWRANVLTF.

This clonotype was found many times. V is TRBV4-2 and J is TRBJ2-7; TRBD1 might be the D (6 bases). The CDR3 runs 17 residues. The germline gives CDR1 LGHNA, CDR2 YNFKEQ. V gave up 3 bases and J gave up 0 bases, with 18 bases separating them. In DNA form, the CDR3 reads TGTGCCAGCAGCCACGGACGGCGGACAGCTAACTCCTACGAGCAGTACTTC. This translates into CASSHGRRTANSYEQYF.

This clonotype was counted many times. The chain combines TRBV3-1 with TRBJ1-4, with TRBD1 matching over 9 bases. Germline trimming cut 1 base from V and 4 bases from J; bases unmatched to any gene: 1. Per germline, CDR1 LGHDT and CDR2 YNNKEL (reference sequence). This CDR3 region has 15 residues. The CDR3 DNA reads as TGTGCCAGCAGCCAAGGGGGACAGGGTAATGAAAAACTGTTTTTT. Translating gives CASSQGGQGNEKLFF.

This clonotype was detected ten times or more. J is TRBJ2-3 and V is TRBV5-1, with 12 bases aligning to TRBD2. Germline V gene data show CDR1 as SGHRS and CDR2 as YFSETQ. Trimming removed 4 bases from V and 0 bases from J; junction bases left unmatched: 3. The CDR3 length is 16 residues. As DNA, the CDR3 is TGCGCCAGCAGCGAAGGGACTAGCGGGAGCACAGATACGCAGTATTTT. Its protein is CASSEGTSGSTDTQYF.

This chain links TRBV19 with TRBJ2-1; possibly TRBD2 for D (5 bases). The CDR3 consists of 13 residues. Germline CDR1 reads LNHDA; CDR2 reads SQIVND (reference sequence). Deletions cut 9 bases from V and 5 bases from J, with 14 bases between. CDR3 bases: TGTGCCAGCCGTTTAGGACTTAACAATGAGCAGTTCTTC. Its protein product is CASRLGLNNEQFF.

This clonotype has a count of ten or more. The rearrangement uses TRBV2 and TRBJ1-1; 8 bases match TRBD1. Germline values: CDR1 SNHLY, CDR2 FYNNEI. V lost 6 bases, J lost 3 bases, and 3 bases stayed unmatched. This CDR3 is built from 13 residues. The CDR3 bases are TGTGCCAGCAGACAGGACAGGGACACTGAAGCTTTCTTT. This sequence encodes CASRQDRDTEAFF.

The V gene is TRBV9, the J gene TRBJ1-2; D is perhaps TRBD1 (6 bases). The CDR3 has 16 residues. Germline CDR1 is SGDLS and CDR2 is YYNGEE. V lost 0 bases to trimming and J lost 0 bases, with 12 bases between them. For the CDR3, the DNA is TGTGCCAGCAGCGTAGGGACAGTGAGGGCTAACTATGGCTACACCTTC. Encoded protein: CASSVGTVRANYGYTF.

This clonotype came up a few times. V gene TRBV5-5 combines with J gene TRBJ1-6; 9 nucleotides line up with TRBD1. The CDR3 has 14 amino acids. Germline CDR1 is SGHKS and CDR2 is YYEKEE (reference sequence). V shed 7 bases and J 7 bases; nucleotides not matched to a gene: 6. The CDR3 here is CASRRGQGNSPLHF. Here the CDR3 DNA reads TGTGCCAGCCGGAGGGGACAGGGAAATTCACCCCTCCACTTT.

In this sample, this clonotype turned up a few times. The chain combines TRBV19 with TRBJ1-5, with 9 bases aligning to TRBD1. The junction had 11 bases not matched to a gene; V was cut back by 9 bases and J by 5 bases. Germline V gives CDR1 LNHDA, CDR2 SQIVND (reference sequence). CDR3 length equals 15 residues. The CDR3 here is CASSQGTGTYQPQHF. Here the CDR3 DNA reads TGTGCCAGCAGCCAGGGGACAGGGACCTATCAGCCCCAGCATTTT.

V usage is TRBV2 and J usage is TRBJ2-5; possibly TRBD1 for D (6 bases). Trimming took off 3 bases at V and 3 bases at J, with 8 bases between the two ends. CDR3 length equals 13 residues. Germline V CDR1 and CDR2: SNHLY, FYNNEI. The CDR3 coding sequence is TGTGCCAGCAGTGATAACAGGGAAGAGACCCAGTACTTC. Translation gives CASSDNREETQYF.

The chain recombines TRBV24-1 with TRBJ2-1; D ambiguous. CDR1 KGHDR and CDR2 SFDVKD come from the germline V gene. The CDR3 has 13 residues. V lost 3 bases, J lost 8 bases, and 10 bases lay in between. Here the CDR3 reads CATSDAPGHEQFF. In DNA, the CDR3 is TGTGCCACCAGTGATGCCCCGGGTCATGAGCAGTTCTTC.

J is TRBJ1-1 and V is TRBV20-1; TRBD1 matches 8 bases. Germline CDR1 and CDR2: DFQATT and SNEGSKA (reference sequence). After removal of 3 bases from V and 4 bases from J, the junction contained 10 bases not matched to a gene. This CDR3 has 15 amino acids. Here the CDR3 reads CSASRARQGSTEAFF. In DNA, the CDR3 is TGCAGTGCTAGTAGGGCGAGACAGGGGAGCACTGAAGCTTTCTTT.

This clonotype was detected only a few times. V usage is TRBV10-3 and J usage is TRBJ2-5; D call uncertain. This CDR3 has 14 residues. In germline, CDR1 is ENHRY, CDR2 SYGVKD. The V end lost 0 bases, the J end lost 5 bases, and 10 bases lay between the germline ends. CDR3: CAISESALVETQYF. The CDR3 DNA sequence: TGTGCCATCAGTGAGTCCGCCCTTGTGGAGACCCAGTACTTC.

The chain recombines TRBV19 with TRBJ2-3; perhaps TRBD2 as D (6 bases). Trimming left V 5 bases short and J 2 bases short, with 17 bases between. The CDR3 is 16 amino acids. Germline V gene lookup returns CDR1 LNHDA and CDR2 SQIVND (reference sequence). The DNA for the CDR3 is TGTGCCAGTAGTGATCACGGGGGAGAGTACACAGATACGCAGTATTTT. Its translation is CASSDHGGEYTDTQYF.